The T cell receptor beta chain described here comes from a study of blood T cell repertoires in COVID-19. As processed by the authors: Amplification of reference gene primers was used by the study to estimate nucleated cell counts. The assay was immunoSEQ multiplex PCR, and TCRdb's table has in-frame clones only and misses some. V and J calls and clone size are copied from that table; D and trimming were computed from the DNA. Found here are under 300,000 clones, roughly 90% of them singletons; the top ten hold 0.85% to 1%. There are 16 residues in the CDR3. The germline V gene encodes CDR1 MNHEY and CDR2 SMNVEV (reference sequence). The trim removed 7 bases at V and 5 bases at J, leaving 15 bases unmatched.

The chain joins TRBV27 to TRBJ2-3, with TRBD2 matching 7 bases. Sequencing was done on a sample of peripheral blood. The sequence derives from a woman aged 40 to 50 who had recovered from COVID-19. The CDR3 DNA sequence: TGTGCCAGCAATTCCGAAACGGGAGGAGCTGGAGATACGCAGTATTTT. Protein sequence: CASNSETGGAGDTQYF.